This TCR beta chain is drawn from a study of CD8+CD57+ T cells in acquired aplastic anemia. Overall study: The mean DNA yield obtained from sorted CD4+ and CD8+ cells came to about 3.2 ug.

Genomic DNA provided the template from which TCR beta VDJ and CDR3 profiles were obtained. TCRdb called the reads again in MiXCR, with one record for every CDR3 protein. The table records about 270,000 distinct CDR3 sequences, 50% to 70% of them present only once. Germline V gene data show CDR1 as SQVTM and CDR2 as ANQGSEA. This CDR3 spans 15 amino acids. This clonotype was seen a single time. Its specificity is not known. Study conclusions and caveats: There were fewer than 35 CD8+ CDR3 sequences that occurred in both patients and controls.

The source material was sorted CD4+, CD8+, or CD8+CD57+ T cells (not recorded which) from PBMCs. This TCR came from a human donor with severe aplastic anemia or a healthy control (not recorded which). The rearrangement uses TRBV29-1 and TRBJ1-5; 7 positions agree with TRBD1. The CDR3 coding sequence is TGCACCACTTGGGGGGGGGACAGTCCTAATCAGCCCCAGCATTTT. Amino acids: CTTWGGDSPNQPQHF.